Shown below are 26 T cell receptor beta chains from a single sample sequenced in a study of CD8 T cells in Susac syndrome. After extraction with the RNeasy kit, 0.5 to 1 ug of the RNA was reverse transcribed using random hexamers. Using its own MiXCR run on the immunoSEQ multiplex PCR reads, TCRdb lists one record per CDR3 protein. The data hold 100,000 to 150,000 distinct CDR3 sequences, with around 94% observed a single time. The sequencing sample was made of CD4+ T cells from PBMCs. The receptors were sampled from a human donor in good health.

This chain joins TRBV3-1 and TRBJ1-3; D unresolved. Deletions cut 4 bases from V and 0 bases from J, with 19 bases between. The CDR3 loop spans 18 amino acids. The germline CDR1 and CDR2 sequences are LGHDT and YNNKEL (reference sequence). This CDR3 reads CASSLAERLLSSGNTIYF. The CDR3 region has the DNA TGTGCCAGCAGCCTAGCGGAGCGACTCTTGAGCTCTGGAAACACCATATATTTT.

This clonotype was seen only once. This chain connects TRBV19 to TRBJ2-6; maybe TRBD2 (5 bases). The germline gives CDR1 LNHDA, CDR2 SQIVND (reference sequence). The CDR3 spans 15 residues. Trimming took off 5 bases at V and 2 bases at J, with 10 bases between the two ends. This chain's CDR3 is CASSLTAAGANVLTF. The CDR3 bases are TGTGCCAGTAGTTTAACAGCGGCTGGGGCCAACGTCCTGACTTTC.

The CDR3 DNA follows: TGTGCCAGCGGCCCAGGGTACACCGGGGAGCTGTTTTTT. Protein: CASGPGYTGELFF. This chain connects TRBV12-3 or TRBV12-4 to TRBJ2-2; perhaps TRBD1 as D (5 bases). There are 13 residues in the CDR3. Between the trimmed V and J ends, which lost 8 bases and 3 bases, there was a span of 10 bases.

This clonotype was counted once. The CDR3 region has the DNA TGCAGTGCTAGTAAGCGCTCCTACAATGAGCAGTTCTTC. Protein sequence: CSASKRSYNEQFF. V is TRBV20-1 and J is TRBJ2-1; no clear D. The germline V gene encodes CDR1 DFQATT and CDR2 SNEGSKA (reference sequence). Trimming took 3 bases from V and 0 from J, leaving 6 bases between them. The CDR3 length is 13 residues.

V usage is TRBV3-1 and J usage is TRBJ2-7, with D uncertain. V lost 4 bases and J lost 2, with 15 bases in between. This CDR3 comprises 15 residues. Germline V gene sequence: CDR1 LGHDT, CDR2 YNNKEL (reference sequence). The CDR3 sequence: CASSPESRNTYEQYF. The CDR3 nucleotides are TGTGCCAGCAGCCCCGAATCTCGGAATACCTACGAGCAGTACTTC.

The CDR3: CASSSGRDRVNTEAFF. DNA for the CDR3: TGTGCCAGCTCATCCGGACGGGACAGGGTAAACACTGAAGCTTTCTTT. This chain uses TRBV18 with TRBJ1-1; TRBD1 aligns across 9 bases. V was clipped by 5 bases and J by 2 bases; unmatched bases: 9. Germline V lookup: CDR1 KGHSH, CDR2 LQKENI. This CDR3 has 16 residues.

The count of this clonotype is one. This chain joins TRBV15 and TRBJ2-7, with unresolved D. Germline V gives CDR1 LNHNV, CDR2 YYDKDF (reference sequence). The CDR3 loop spans 13 amino acids. Trimming removed 0 bases at V and 5 bases at J, with 8 bases between. CDR3 protein: CATSRDPSNEQYF. The CDR3 DNA is TGTGCCACCAGCAGAGATCCCTCAAACGAGCAGTACTTC.

The chain joins TRBV5-1 to TRBJ1-1; weak D call: TRBD1 (6 bases). V was cut by 5 bases and J by 1 base, with 12 bases left in between. CDR3 length equals 14 residues. Germline loops: CDR1 SGHRS, CDR2 YFSETQ. This chain's CDR3 is CASRLTGWNTEAFF. The CDR3 region has the DNA TGCGCCAGCAGACTAACAGGGTGGAACACTGAAGCTTTCTTT.

CDR3 sequence reads: CASSYKPGQAQHF. The CDR3 DNA follows: TGTGCCAGCAGTTACAAACCGGGACAAGCCCAGCATTTT. This chain links TRBV27 with TRBJ1-5, with a possible D match to TRBD1 (6 bases). Trimming took off 4 bases at V and 11 bases at J, with 15 bases between the two ends. The CDR3 loop spans 13 amino acids. Germline CDR1 MNHEY, CDR2 SMNVEV (reference sequence).

The chain uses TRBV7-9 and TRBJ1-1; 9 positions match TRBD1. Germline CDR1 and CDR2: SEHNR and FQNEAQ (reference sequence). The CDR3 extends over 17 amino acids. The V segment lost 2 bases and the J segment 1 base; nucleotides outside the gene matches: 8. This chain's CDR3 is CASSLRGAGQGNTEAFF. CDR3 bases: TGTGCCAGCAGCTTACGGGGGGCGGGACAGGGGAACACTGAAGCTTTCTTT.

The chain has TRBV7-2 and TRBJ2-2; D uncertain. CDR1 SGHTA and CDR2 FQGNSA come from the germline V gene. The germline V and J ends were trimmed by 1 base and 6 bases, with 9 bases remaining between them. The CDR3 length is 14 residues. CDR3 DNA: TGTGCCAGCAGCTTAGTAGGGTGGGCCGGGGAGCTGTTTTTT. It specifies CASSLVGWAGELFF. The whole variable domain, remainder taken from reference TRBV7-2 and TRBJ2-2, is GAGVSQSPSNKVTEKGKDVELRCDPISGHTALYWYRQSLGQGLEFLIYFQGNSAPDKSGLPSDRFSAERTGGSVSTLTIQRTQQEDSAVYLCASSLVGWAGELFFGEGSRLTVL.

The rearrangement links TRBV6-5 to TRBJ2-3, with D perhaps matching TRBD1 (6 bases). This CDR3 has 15 amino acids. V gave up 0 bases and J gave up 4 bases, with 11 bases separating them. Looked up from germline, CDR1 is MNHEY and CDR2 is SVGAGI. CDR3: CASSYSQGRPDTQYF. DNA for the CDR3: TGTGCCAGCAGTTACTCACAGGGCCGGCCAGATACGCAGTATTTT.

The rearrangement uses TRBV3-1 and TRBJ1-3, with 8 bases aligning to TRBD1. The V gene end was trimmed by 2 bases and the J gene end by 4 bases; junction bases not matched to a gene: 4. CDR1 LGHDT and CDR2 YNNKEL come from the germline V gene (reference sequence). The CDR3 sequence is 15 residues long. For the CDR3, the DNA is TGTGCCAGCAGCCAAACAGGGGGAAAGGGAAACACCATATATTTT. Protein: CASSQTGGKGNTIYF.

The chain couples TRBV29-1 to TRBJ2-1; 10 positions match TRBD2. J gave up 10 bases and V 5 bases, and 14 bases lay outside the gene matches. The germline CDR1 and CDR2 sequences are SQVTM and ANQGSEA. The CDR3 has 15 amino acids. The CDR3 loop reads CSVRIAGGEGVEQFF. As DNA, the CDR3 is TGCAGCGTTCGAATAGCGGGAGGTGAAGGGGTCGAGCAGTTCTTC.

The chain links TRBV20-1 to TRBJ2-1; 10 bases match TRBD2. This CDR3 region has 15 residues. Germline lookup yields CDR1 DFQATT and CDR2 SNEGSKA (reference sequence). V lost 6 bases, J lost 4 bases, and 9 bases stayed unmatched. CDR3 region: CSATRASGSYNEQFF. CDR3 DNA sequence: TGCAGTGCCACGAGGGCTAGCGGGAGTTACAATGAGCAGTTCTTC.

This chain links TRBV20-1 with TRBJ2-7, with a tentative D call TRBD1 (6 bases). The V gene's germline CDR1 is DFQATT and CDR2 SNEGSKA (reference sequence). V was trimmed by 3 bases and J by 5 bases, leaving 17 bases between them. The CDR3 contains 14 residues. The CDR3, as DNA: TGCAGTGCTAGCAAAAACAGGGTGCCCCACGAGCAGTACTTC. It yields the protein CSASKNRVPHEQYF.

The chain couples TRBV25-1 to TRBJ1-2; D remains ambiguous. The germline gives CDR1 MGHDK, CDR2 SYGVNS. The CDR3 totals 15 residues. V was cut by 0 bases and J by 4 bases, with 12 bases left in between. CDR3 sequence reads: CASSEYGVSVYGYTF. CDR3 coding DNA: TGTGCCAGCAGTGAATATGGGGTTTCGGTCTATGGCTACACCTTC.

DNA of the CDR3: TGTGCCAGCAGCTTGTTATTTTCCCAGGGAGGAGCCGAGCAGTACTTC. This encodes CASSLLFSQGGAEQYF. This chain joins TRBV5-8 and TRBJ2-7, with D possibly matching TRBD2 (6 bases). Germline V gives CDR1 SGHTS, CDR2 YDEGEE. V gave up 1 base and J gave up 6 bases, with 20 bases separating them. This CDR3 has 16 residues.

This chain uses TRBV19 with TRBJ1-5, with D hard to call. The CDR3 runs 15 residues. Germline CDR1 and CDR2: LNHDA and SQIVND (reference sequence). V gave up 2 bases and J gave up 0 bases, with 8 bases separating them. CDR3 loop: CASSISNPSNQPQHF. CDR3 nucleotides: TGTGCCAGTAGTATAAGTAATCCTAGCAATCAGCCCCAGCATTTT.

V usage is TRBV2 and J usage is TRBJ1-5; D not certain. The CDR3 length is 12 residues. Trimming removed 1 base from V and 8 bases from J, with 6 bases in between. CDR1 is SNHLY and CDR2 is FYNNEI in the germline V gene. For the CDR3, the DNA is TGTGCCAGCAGTGAAGAGGGTAAGCCCCAGCATTTT. It codes for CASSEEGKPQHF.

This chain connects TRBV6-2 or TRBV6-3 to TRBJ2-2; no clear D. Germline assignment: CDR1 MNHEY and CDR2 SVGEGT. The germline V and J ends were trimmed by 5 bases and 5 bases, with 12 bases remaining between them. The CDR3 runs 14 residues. The CDR3 protein is CASSRSSPTGELFF. In DNA form, the CDR3 reads TGTGCCAGCAGTCGCTCATCCCCGACCGGGGAGCTGTTTTTT.

The chain is built from TRBV20-1 and TRBJ2-1; the match to TRBD1 covers 7 bases. The germline V gene encodes CDR1 DFQATT and CDR2 SNEGSKA (reference sequence). With V trimmed by 6 bases and J by 10 bases, 9 bases remained unmatched. The CDR3 runs 12 residues. The CDR3 DNA reads as TGCAGTGCCCGCACGGACAGGAACGAGCAGTTCTTC. As protein: CSARTDRNEQFF.

This chain connects TRBV12-3 or TRBV12-4 to TRBJ2-1; D is ambiguous. This CDR3 spans 11 amino acids. V was trimmed by 6 bases and J by 8 bases, leaving 8 bases between them. As DNA, the CDR3 is TGTGCCAGCAGCTATTCGTATGAGCAGTTCTTC. Residues: CASSYSYEQFF.

V is TRBV20-1 and J is TRBJ2-3; TRBD2 agrees at 14 bases. The germline CDR1 and CDR2 sequences are DFQATT and SNEGSKA (reference sequence). The junction had 9 bases not matched to a gene; V was cut back by 2 bases and J by 2 bases. This CDR3 contains 18 residues. The CDR3 bases are TGCAGTGCTAGACGATTAGGGACTAGCGGGAGCCACACAGATACGCAGTATTTT. This gives the protein CSARRLGTSGSHTDTQYF.

The rearrangement joins TRBV13 to TRBJ2-3; D is ambiguous. The germline V gene encodes CDR1 PRHDT and CDR2 FYEKMQ (reference sequence). The V end was cut by 4 bases, the J end by 9 bases, with 17 bases between. This CDR3 contains 14 residues. CDR3 bases: TGTGCCAGCAGCTCCACCATCAGGAGAAAAACGCAGTATTTT. This encodes CASSSTIRRKTQYF.

The chain joins TRBV5-1 to TRBJ2-7, with 10 bases aligning to TRBD2. V lost 0 bases to trimming and J lost 4 bases; unmatched junction nucleotides: 4. Germline CDR1 is SGHRS and CDR2 is YFSETQ. The CDR3 covers 15 residues. CDR3 protein: CASSLVSSGSYEQYF. For the CDR3, the DNA is TGCGCCAGCAGCTTGGTATCTAGCGGGAGTTACGAGCAGTACTTC.